These 16 T cell receptor beta chains were all obtained from the same sample, sequenced in a study of tumor and adjacent non-tumor tissue in lung cancer. A modified ARM-PCR protocol with three rounds of nested PCR amplified TCRbeta. TCRdb reprocessed the multiplex PCR reads via MiXCR and lists one record per CDR3 protein. The repertoire includes some 99,000 distinct CDR3 sequences, 60% to 65% of them detected once, and over 15% sits in the top ten. No cell sorting was done before RNA was extracted from the tissue. This non-tumor lung sample came from over 3 cm beyond the tumor edge. Specimen: distant non-tumor lung tissue. The receptor set was obtained from a man in his fifties or sixties with non-small cell lung cancer.

Comments on this clonotype: At one of its ends the junction is not consistent with the germline gene, which may arise from a read error. The chain is built from TRBV20-1 and TRBJ2-7; TRBD2 matches at 9 bases. There are 14 residues in the CDR3. CDR1 is DFQATT and CDR2 is SNEGSKA in the germline V gene (reference sequence). CDR3: CNASDVAGEYEQYF. As DNA, the CDR3 is TGTAATGCAAGTGACGTAGCGGGAGAGTACGAGCAGTACTTC.

This clonotype came up many times. This chain connects TRBV5-1 to TRBJ2-7; 7 bases are a match to TRBD2. Germline-derived CDR1 and CDR2 are SGHRS and YFSETQ. The V segment lost 5 bases and the J segment 3 bases; nucleotides outside the gene matches: 8. The CDR3 is 14 amino acids. The DNA of the CDR3 is TGCGCCAGCAGAGAGGAGACTAGCAGCTACGAGCAGTACTTC. Translated, it gives CASREETSSYEQYF.

This clonotype showed up many times. The V call is TRBV5-4, the J call TRBJ1-4; TRBD1 agrees at 11 bases. The germline V gene encodes CDR1 SGHNT and CDR2 YYREEE (reference sequence). After removal of 3 bases from V and 7 bases from J, the junction contained 8 bases not matched to a gene. CDR3 size: 16 residues. The CDR3 protein is CASSYLPGQGVEKLFF. The CDR3 bases are TGTGCCAGCAGCTACTTACCGGGACAGGGGGTTGAAAAACTGTTTTTT.

This clonotype was observed at least ten times. The chain carries TRBV4-2 and TRBJ1-2; D might be TRBD1 (5 bases). The V gene's germline CDR1 is LGHNA and CDR2 YNFKEQ. Trimming removed 0 bases at V and 7 bases at J, with 12 bases between. The CDR3 extends over 14 amino acids. CDR3 DNA sequence: TGTGCCAGCAGCCAAGATGGAGGGGTCTCTGGCTACACCTTC. It specifies CASSQDGGVSGYTF.

This clonotype was counted ten times or more. The chain links TRBV13 to TRBJ2-1; D uncertain. CDR3 length: 14 amino acids. Germline V gene data show CDR1 as PRHDT and CDR2 as FYEKMQ (reference sequence). V lost 7 bases and J 1 base, leaving 11 bases between the germline ends. CDR3 loop: CASNQQRSYNEQFF. CDR3 bases: TGTGCCAGCAACCAACAGAGATCCTACAATGAGCAGTTCTTC.

A remark on this clonotype: No conserved phenylalanine or tryptophan ends this CDR3, so it is likely a read error. The CDR3 reads CVSISQQGGTQYL. The CDR3 bases are TGTGTCAGCATCAGCCAACAGGGAGGTACGCAGTATCTT. The chain has TRBV12-3 or TRBV12-4 and TRBJ2-3, with D possibly called TRBD1 or TRBD2 (6 bases each). The CDR3 runs to 13 residues.

Many counts were recorded for this clonotype. The V gene is TRBV7-9, the J gene TRBJ2-3; D not resolved. The CDR3 runs to 15 residues. CDR1 is SEHNR, CDR2 FQNEAQ, per germline (reference sequence). The V and J ends lost 8 bases and 0 bases respectively, with 15 bases between them. The DNA of the CDR3 is TGTGCCAGCGCGACGGCGGAGACTAGCACAGATACGCAGTATTTT. Amino acid sequence: CASATAETSTDTQYF.

In regard to this clonotype: A much larger clone sits a single nucleotide away, making a read error possible. The V call is TRBV6-1, the J call TRBJ1-3; 9 bases line up with TRBD1. Per the germline V gene, CDR1 is MNHNS and CDR2 is SASEGT. The CDR3 loop spans 15 amino acids. CDR3 amino acids: CVSSARQGVGNTIYF. The CDR3, as DNA: TGTGTCAGCAGTGCTCGACAGGGGGTCGGAAACACCATATATTTT.

This clonotype was detected a few times. Being one base from a much bigger clone, this may be a read error. The chain joins TRBV6-1 to TRBJ2-7; 10 bases match TRBD2. The CDR3 is made up of 17 amino acids. Germline CDR1 and CDR2: MNHNS and SASEGT. The CDR3 nucleotides read TGTGCCAGCAGTGAAGGGACTAGCGGTTTTCATACCTACGAGCGGTACTTC. It translates to CASSEGTSGFHTYERYF.

The table lists this clonotype with a few counts. At one end the junction does not follow the germline gene, possibly because of a read error. This chain uses TRBV11-1 with TRBJ2-5, with D perhaps matching TRBD1 (5 bases). Germline CDR1 SGHAT, CDR2 FQDESV (reference sequence). This CDR3 comprises 14 residues. For the CDR3, the DNA is TGTGTCAGCAGCTTCGGGTGGACACAAGAGACCCAGTACTTC. Amino acid sequence: CVSSFGWTQETQYF.

This clonotype was recorded many times. V is TRBV4-2 and J is TRBJ1-3; D gene ambiguous. The CDR3 runs to 16 residues. Germline CDR1 LGHNA, CDR2 YNFKEQ. V was clipped by 5 bases and J by 0 bases, with 14 bases between them. CDR3: CASSSATSSSGNTIYF. CDR3 in DNA: TGTGCCAGCAGCTCAGCGACTTCTAGCTCTGGAAACACCATATATTTT.

This clonotype appeared a single time. The rearrangement uses TRBV11-3 and TRBJ2-1; D is possibly TRBD2 (5 bases). The better agreement between TRBJ2-7 and the DNA end casts doubt on the J call. Germline CDR1 SGHNT, CDR2 YENEEA. This CDR3 has 14 amino acids. The CDR3 region is CASRETTTSTEQYF. In DNA, the CDR3 is TGTGCCAGCAGAGAGACTACTACGTCTACTGAGCAGTACTTC.

In its sample, this clonotype was seen many times. This chain uses TRBV11-3 with TRBJ1-6, with D maybe TRBD1 (5 bases). CDR1 is SGHNT, CDR2 YENEEA, per germline. The CDR3 runs 14 residues. Between the trimmed V and J ends, which lost 5 bases and 14 bases, there was a span of 19 bases. This chain's CDR3 is CASSLAWNSGSLHF. As DNA, the CDR3 is TGTGCCAGCAGCCTCGCCTGGAATTCAGGGTCCCTCCACTTT.

This clonotype was detected only a few times. This may come from a read error, since a much larger clone is one base off. V gene TRBV5-5 combines with J gene TRBJ2-6; a possible D gene is TRBD1 (6 bases). Per the germline V gene, CDR1 is SGHKS and CDR2 is YYEKEE (reference sequence). This CDR3 spans 15 amino acids. The CDR3 loop is CASSWTVSGADVLTF. CDR3 nucleotide sequence: TGTGCCAGCAGCTGGACAGTCTCTGGGGCCGACGTCCTGACTTTC.

Of note for this clonotype: Since a much larger clone is just one base distant, this may be a read error. J is TRBJ1-1 and V is TRBV12-3 or TRBV12-4; D not certain. The CDR3 covers 15 residues. V was cut by 4 bases and J by 2 bases, with 14 bases left in between. This chain's CDR3 is CASSSPRAINTEAFF. As DNA, the CDR3 is TGTGCCAGCAGTTCCCCGAGGGCGATAAACACTGAAGCTTTCTTT.

The genes are TRBV20-1 and TRBJ2-2, with unresolved D. The CDR3 length is 14 residues. Germline lookup yields CDR1 DFQATT and CDR2 SNEGSKA (reference sequence). Trimming removed 6 bases at V and 4 bases at J, with 15 bases between. CDR3 sequence reads: CSARALRGTGELFF. The CDR3 nucleotides are TGCAGTGCCCGGGCCCTAAGAGGCACCGGGGAGCTGTTTTTT.